The 30 T cell receptor beta chains listed next were all sequenced from one sample in a study of cytomegalovirus exposure and HLA in healthy donors. Primers for the PCR totalled 60 Vbeta and 13 Jbeta. Method: immunoSEQ multiplex PCR; TCRdb's copy keeps in-frame clones and lacks some. There are approximately 120,000 clones in the sample; about 73% occur only once, and 3.5% to 5% lies in the top ten. The sequencing input was PBMCs. The receptors originated from a woman aged 45-65 years in good health and CMV-seropositive.

This chain connects TRBV5-1 to TRBJ2-3; D gene uncertain. Germline V gives CDR1 SGHRS, CDR2 YFSETQ. Trimming removed 0 bases from V and 0 bases from J, with 11 bases in between. The CDR3 has 16 amino acids. Here the CDR3 DNA reads TGCGCCAGCAGCTTGGGTGGCCGAACCAGCACAGATACGCAGTATTTT. Protein sequence: CASSLGGRTSTDTQYF. Filled out from reference TRBV5-1 and TRBJ2-3, the complete variable domain reads KAGVTQTPRYLIKTRGQQVTLSCSPISGHRSVSWYQQTPGQGLQFLFEYFSETQRNKGNFPGRFSGRQFSNSRSEMNVSTLELGDSALYLCASSLGGRTSTDTQYFGPGTRLTVL.

V gene TRBV7-2 combines with J gene TRBJ2-7; tentative D call: TRBD1 (6 bases). Trimming took 6 bases from V and 2 from J, leaving 23 bases between them. CDR3 size: 17 residues. Germline values: CDR1 SGHTA, CDR2 FQGNSA. CDR3 protein: CASSIQPPGTLTYEQYF. CDR3 DNA sequence: TGTGCCAGCAGTATACAACCTCCCGGGACACTGACCTACGAGCAGTACTTC.

This chain links TRBV30 with TRBJ2-3; 7 bases are shared with TRBD2. The germline V gene has CDR1 GTSNPN and CDR2 SVGIG (reference sequence). Trimming removed 4 bases from V and 2 bases from J; junction bases left unmatched: 9. The CDR3 consists of 15 residues. The CDR3 DNA sequence: TGTGCCTGGACATCAGGACGGGGGGACACAGATACGCAGTATTTT. It encodes CAWTSGRGDTDTQYF. The full variable domain, its missing parts supplied by reference TRBV30 and TRBJ2-3, is SQTIHQWPATLVQPVGSPLSLECTVEGTSNPNLYWYRQAAGRGLQLLFYSVGIGQISSEVPQNLSASRPQDRQFILSSKKLLLSDSGFYLCAWTSGRGDTDTQYFGPGTRLTVL.

CDR3 in DNA: TGTGCTAGTGGTTTGCATGGGGGGGATTATGGCTACACCTTC. Its translation: CASGLHGGDYGYTF. The chain is built from TRBV12-5 and TRBJ1-2; D may be TRBD1 (5 bases). Trimming removed 2 bases from V and 5 bases from J, with 12 bases in between. CDR3 length: 14 amino acids. Germline lookup yields CDR1 LGHNT and CDR2 FRNRAP.

J is TRBJ2-7 and V is TRBV19; 9 bases align to TRBD2. V lost 6 bases to trimming and J lost 4 bases; unmatched junction nucleotides: 10. Germline CDR1 LNHDA, CDR2 SQIVND (reference sequence). CDR3 length: 15 amino acids. CDR3 bases: TGTGCCAGTAGCTCAGGGGGACTAGCCAAATACGAGCAGTACTTC. The encoded protein is CASSSGGLAKYEQYF.

This clone was detected only once. The rearrangement links TRBV28 to TRBJ1-4; 9 bases agree with TRBD1. With 7 bases clipped from V and 7 bases from J, the junction kept 16 bases outside the gene matches. CDR1 and CDR2 from the germline V gene are MDHEN and SYDVKM. The CDR3 consists of 17 residues. In DNA, the CDR3 is TGTGCCAGCAACACTTTCCCCCGGACAGGGGATAGTGAAAAACTGTTTTTT. This encodes CASNTFPRTGDSEKLFF. Supplemented by reference TRBV28 and TRBJ1-4, the full variable domain reads DVKVTQSSRYLVKRTGEKVFLECVQDMDHENMFWYRQDPGLGLRLIYFSYDVKMKEKGDIPEGYSVSREKKERFSLILESASTNQTSMYLCASNTFPRTGDSEKLFFGSGTQLSVL.

This clone has just a few counts. The chain links TRBV29-1 to TRBJ1-1; 7 bases map to TRBD1. CDR3 length: 14 residues. The V segment lost 7 bases and the J segment 0 bases; nucleotides outside the gene matches: 8. CDR1 is SQVTM, CDR2 ANQGSEA, per germline. In nucleotides, the CDR3 is TGCAGCGCTGGTCCCGGGACAGTGAACACTGAAGCTTTCTTT. This encodes CSAGPGTVNTEAFF.

This clone was counted between two and nine times. The rearrangement joins TRBV7-6 to TRBJ2-7; D perhaps matches TRBD1 (5 bases). Trimming took 3 bases from V and 4 from J, leaving 13 bases between them. The CDR3 contains 14 residues. Germline-derived CDR1 and CDR2 are SGHVS and FNYEAQ. The CDR3, as DNA: TGTGCCAGCAGCTTGGAAGGGGTTGGATACGAGCAGTACTTC. Protein sequence: CASSLEGVGYEQYF.

This clone was observed a single time. This chain joins TRBV7-9 and TRBJ2-2, with TRBD1 matching over 10 bases. Losses at the gene ends were 4 bases for V and 3 bases for J; bases not matched to a gene: 5. Germline CDR1 reads SEHNR; CDR2 reads FQNEAQ (reference sequence). The CDR3 spans 16 residues. The CDR3 reads CASSWDRGPYTGELFF. The DNA for the CDR3 is TGTGCCAGCAGCTGGGACAGGGGACCTTACACCGGGGAGCTGTTTTTT.

The rearrangement joins TRBV7-9 to TRBJ1-3; a possible D gene is TRBD1 (5 bases). From germline, CDR1 is SEHNR and CDR2 FQNEAQ (reference sequence). This CDR3 spans 17 amino acids. V was clipped by 0 bases and J by 0 bases, with 12 bases between them. Written as DNA, the CDR3 is TGTGCCAGCAGCTTAGCTCCAGGGCTCCACTCTGGAAACACCATATATTTT. This encodes CASSLAPGLHSGNTIYF.

The V gene is TRBV4-1, the J gene TRBJ2-1; weak D call: TRBD2 (6 bases). The germline V and J ends were trimmed by 2 bases and 6 bases, with 14 bases remaining between them. The CDR3 sequence is 15 residues long. Per the germline V gene, CDR1 is MGHRA and CDR2 is YSYEKL. Here the CDR3 reads CASSQLLAPGNEQFF. The CDR3 DNA follows: TGCGCCAGCAGCCAATTACTAGCCCCCGGCAATGAGCAGTTCTTC.

This clone ranks as medium-sized. The chain uses TRBV30 and TRBJ1-5, with D perhaps matching TRBD1 (5 bases). The CDR3 sequence is 14 residues long. V was pared by 1 base and J by 3 bases, with 10 bases between. Germline-derived CDR1 and CDR2 are GTSNPN and SVGIG (reference sequence). The CDR3 sequence is CAWSADSNNQPQHF. The CDR3 bases are TGTGCCTGGAGTGCTGACAGCAACAATCAGCCCCAGCATTTT.

This clone has only a few counts. This rearrangement joins TRBV18 to TRBJ2-5, with 9 bases that match TRBD1. The ends lost 6 bases at V and 5 bases at J; junction bases unmatched: 7. This CDR3 is built from 14 residues. The germline gives CDR1 KGHSH, CDR2 LQKENI. CDR3 nucleotides: TGTGCCAGCTCGCAAACAGGGGGCCAGGAGACCCAGTACTTC. It specifies CASSQTGGQETQYF.

The chain carries TRBV29-1 and TRBJ2-1; D perhaps matches TRBD2 (6 bases). The CDR3 sequence is 14 residues long. The V and J ends lost 3 bases and 0 bases respectively, with 9 bases between them. Germline V gene data show CDR1 as SQVTM and CDR2 as ANQGSEA. DNA of the CDR3: TGCAGCGTTGAGGGAGCGGGCTCCTACAATGAGCAGTTCTTC. Translated, it gives CSVEGAGSYNEQFF.

This chain joins TRBV7-8 and TRBJ1-4; TRBD1 agrees at 9 bases. The CDR3 is 15 residues long. The trim removed 2 bases at V and 4 bases at J, leaving 2 bases unmatched. CDR1 and CDR2 from the germline V gene are SGHVS and FQNEAQ. CDR3 bases: TGTGCCAGCAGCTTACGGACAGGGGTTAATGAAAAACTGTTTTTT. Its translation is CASSLRTGVNEKLFF.

This chain connects TRBV18 to TRBJ1-4; D unresolved. The germline V gene encodes CDR1 KGHSH and CDR2 LQKENI. V was trimmed by 2 bases and J by 4 bases, leaving 17 bases between them. The CDR3 covers 17 residues. DNA of the CDR3: TGTGCCAGCTCACCATCCCAGGCCTGGTCCGGTAATGAAAAACTGTTTTTT. Protein: CASSPSQAWSGNEKLFF.

This sequence joins TRBV11-2 and TRBJ2-3; 10 bases agree with TRBD1. The V gene end was trimmed by 1 base and the J gene end by 3 bases; junction bases not matched to a gene: 1. Germline V gives CDR1 SGHAT, CDR2 FQNNGV. This CDR3 has 15 residues. CDR3 DNA sequence: TGTGCCAGCAGCTTAGGACAGGGGGCAACAGATACGCAGTATTTT. Translation: CASSLGQGATDTQYF.

This chain joins TRBV5-1 and TRBJ2-5, with 13 bases matching TRBD2. Germline V CDR1 and CDR2: SGHRS, YFSETQ. The CDR3 extends over 15 amino acids. Unmatched junction bases numbered 7, after V lost 4 bases and J lost 7 bases. The CDR3 is CASSVGLAGSLTQYF. The DNA of the CDR3 is TGCGCCAGCAGCGTGGGACTAGCGGGGTCATTGACCCAGTACTTC.

This chain joins TRBV5-1 and TRBJ2-3; D not resolved. Germline V gene data show CDR1 as SGHRS and CDR2 as YFSETQ. The CDR3 loop spans 15 amino acids. Trimming took 2 bases from V and 1 from J, leaving 11 bases between them. The chain's CDR3 is CASSFGRPRTDTQYF. The CDR3 nucleotides read TGCGCCAGCAGCTTCGGCAGGCCGCGCACAGATACGCAGTATTTT. The full variable domain, its missing parts supplied by reference TRBV5-1 and TRBJ2-3, is KAGVTQTPRYLIKTRGQQVTLSCSPISGHRSVSWYQQTPGQGLQFLFEYFSETQRNKGNFPGRFSGRQFSNSRSEMNVSTLELGDSALYLCASSFGRPRTDTQYFGPGTRLTVL.

V is TRBV29-1 and J is TRBJ2-2, with 9 bases that match TRBD1. CDR1 SQVTM and CDR2 ANQGSEA come from the germline V gene. The CDR3 spans 17 residues. V was pared by 5 bases and J by 4 bases, with 14 bases of the junction left unmatched. DNA of the CDR3: TGCAGCGTTAAGGGGGGACAGGGCGATGTGATCACCGGGGAGCTGTTTTTT. Protein: CSVKGGQGDVITGELFF.

The chain combines TRBV7-9 with TRBJ1-3, with D tentatively TRBD1 (5 bases). V dropped 3 bases and J dropped 0 bases, with 21 bases sitting between them. Germline V CDR1 and CDR2: SEHNR, FQNEAQ (reference sequence). The CDR3 is 19 amino acids. The CDR3 loop is CASSFGFRDPPVSGNTIYF. In DNA form, the CDR3 reads TGTGCCAGCAGCTTCGGGTTCAGGGATCCACCCGTCTCTGGAAACACCATATATTTT.

The V gene is TRBV11-3, the J gene TRBJ1-1; possible D gene TRBD1, 5 bases. Germline values: CDR1 SGHNT, CDR2 YENEEA. V was shortened by 3 bases and J by 9 bases, with 14 bases between the two germline ends. The CDR3 contains 13 residues. This CDR3 reads CASSFAGGSKAFF. In nucleotides, the CDR3 is TGTGCCAGCAGCTTCGCCGGGGGAAGTAAAGCTTTCTTT.

The chain recombines TRBV11-2 with TRBJ2-7; D is unclear. The CDR3 has 14 residues. V shed 0 bases and J shed 3 bases, with 9 bases lying between them. CDR1 is SGHAT and CDR2 is FQNNGV in the germline V gene. CDR3 bases: TGTGCCAGCAGCTTAGATCGGTACAGCTACGAGCAGTACTTC. Protein sequence: CASSLDRYSYEQYF.

This chain connects TRBV5-1 to TRBJ2-7, with unresolved D. CDR1 and CDR2 (germline): SGHRS, YFSETQ. The CDR3 has 12 residues. Trimming removed 0 bases at V and 3 bases at J, with 4 bases between. The CDR3 is CASSLAFYEQYF. The DNA for the CDR3 is TGCGCCAGCAGCTTGGCGTTCTACGAGCAGTACTTC.

This sequence joins TRBV2 and TRBJ1-5; 7 nucleotides line up with TRBD1. V trimming: 6 bases; J trimming: 0 bases; junction bases outside the gene matches: 2. Germline lookup yields CDR1 SNHLY and CDR2 FYNNEI. There are 14 residues in the CDR3. CDR3 sequence reads: CASRQGNSNQPQHF. The DNA for the CDR3 is TGTGCCAGCAGACAGGGGAATAGCAATCAGCCCCAGCATTTT. Filled out from reference TRBV2 and TRBJ1-5, the complete variable domain reads EPEVTQTPSHQVTQMGQEVILRCVPISNHLYFYWYRQILGQKVEFLVSFYNNEISEKSEIFDDQFSVERPDGSNFTLKIRSTKLEDSAMYFCASRQGNSNQPQHFGDGTRLSIL.

This clone showed up just once. The rearrangement uses TRBV19 and TRBJ1-1, with 7 nucleotides matching TRBD1. The CDR3 covers 13 residues. CDR1 LNHDA and CDR2 SQIVND come from the germline V gene (reference sequence). V shed 10 bases and J 5 bases; nucleotides not matched to a gene: 10. CDR3 DNA: TGTGCCACCGAAACAGGGGCGGGGACTGAAGCTTTCTTT. This translates into CATETGAGTEAFF.

This clone was observed a few times. The chain is built from TRBV4-1 and TRBJ1-4, with 9 positions matching TRBD1. The length of the CDR3 is 16 residues. Germline V lookup: CDR1 MGHRA, CDR2 YSYEKL. Trimming removed 5 bases from V and 1 base from J; junction bases left unmatched: 5. CDR3 coding DNA: TGCGCCAGCAGCAAGGGACAGGGAGAAACTAATGAAAAACTGTTTTTT. This sequence encodes CASSKGQGETNEKLFF.

The chain couples TRBV19 to TRBJ1-1; TRBD1 matches at 8 bases. CDR1 and CDR2 (germline): LNHDA, SQIVND (reference sequence). J gave up 7 bases and V 5 bases, and 9 bases lay outside the gene matches. The CDR3 is 14 residues long. CDR3 amino acids: CASSVRTGSLEAFF. The CDR3 bases are TGTGCCAGTAGTGTTAGGACAGGGAGTCTTGAAGCTTTCTTT.

V gene TRBV18 combines with J gene TRBJ1-5, with TRBD1 matching over 7 bases. The J segment lost 5 bases and the V segment lost 2 bases, leaving 3 bases of the junction unmatched. This CDR3 spans 14 amino acids. Germline-derived CDR1 and CDR2 are KGHSH and LQKENI. CDR3 bases: TGTGCCAGCTCACCAAACCAGGGGGATCAGCCCCAGCATTTT. Protein: CASSPNQGDQPQHF.

For the CDR3, the DNA is TGTGCCTGGAGCACCAGGGACAGGGGCAAGTCACCCCTCCACTTT. Its protein is CAWSTRDRGKSPLHF. The V call is TRBV30, the J call TRBJ1-6, with 10 bases matching TRBD1. J gave up 10 bases and V 3 bases, and 9 bases lay outside the gene matches. From germline, CDR1 is GTSNPN and CDR2 SVGIG (reference sequence). This CDR3 is built from 15 residues.